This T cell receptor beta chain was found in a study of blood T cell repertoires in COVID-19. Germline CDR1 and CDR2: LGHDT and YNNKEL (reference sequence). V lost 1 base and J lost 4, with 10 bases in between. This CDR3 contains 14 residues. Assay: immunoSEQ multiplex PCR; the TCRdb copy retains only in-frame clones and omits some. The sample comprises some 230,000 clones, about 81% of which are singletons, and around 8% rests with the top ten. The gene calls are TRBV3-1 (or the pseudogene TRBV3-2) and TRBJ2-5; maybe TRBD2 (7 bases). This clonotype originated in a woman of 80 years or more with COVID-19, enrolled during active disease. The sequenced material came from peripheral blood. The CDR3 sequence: CASSQGGGAETQYF. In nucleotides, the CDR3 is TGTGCCAGCAGCCAAGGAGGGGGGGCAGAGACCCAGTACTTC.